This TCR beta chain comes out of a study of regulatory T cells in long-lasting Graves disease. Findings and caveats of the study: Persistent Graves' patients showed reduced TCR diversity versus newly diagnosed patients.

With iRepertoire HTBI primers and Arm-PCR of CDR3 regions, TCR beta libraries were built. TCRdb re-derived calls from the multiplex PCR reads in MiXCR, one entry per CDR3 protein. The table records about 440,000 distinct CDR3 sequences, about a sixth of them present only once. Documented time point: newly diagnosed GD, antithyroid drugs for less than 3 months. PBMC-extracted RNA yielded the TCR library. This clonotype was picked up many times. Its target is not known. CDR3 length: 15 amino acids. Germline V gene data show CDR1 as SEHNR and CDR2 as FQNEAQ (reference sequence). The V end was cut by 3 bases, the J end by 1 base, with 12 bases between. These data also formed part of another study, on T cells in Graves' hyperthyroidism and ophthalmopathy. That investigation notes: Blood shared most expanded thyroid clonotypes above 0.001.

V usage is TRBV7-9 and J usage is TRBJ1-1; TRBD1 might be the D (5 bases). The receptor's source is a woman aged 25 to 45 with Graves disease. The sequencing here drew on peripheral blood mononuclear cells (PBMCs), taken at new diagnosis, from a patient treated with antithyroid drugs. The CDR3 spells CASSLGGVTNTEAFF. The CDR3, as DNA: TGTGCCAGCAGCTTGGGGGGGGTCACGAACACTGAAGCTTTCTTT.